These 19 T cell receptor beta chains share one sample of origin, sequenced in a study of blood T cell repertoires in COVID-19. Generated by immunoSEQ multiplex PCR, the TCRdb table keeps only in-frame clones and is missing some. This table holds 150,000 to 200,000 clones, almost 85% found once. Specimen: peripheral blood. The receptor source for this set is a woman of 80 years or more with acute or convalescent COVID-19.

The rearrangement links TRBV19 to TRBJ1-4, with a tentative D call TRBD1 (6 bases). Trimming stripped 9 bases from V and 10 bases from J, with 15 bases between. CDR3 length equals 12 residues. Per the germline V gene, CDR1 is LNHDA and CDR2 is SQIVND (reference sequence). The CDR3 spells CASTQGRGKLFF. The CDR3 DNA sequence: TGTGCCAGCACCCAGGGGAGAGGAAAACTGTTTTTT. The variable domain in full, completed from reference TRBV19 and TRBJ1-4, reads DGGITQSPKYLFRKEGQNVTLSCEQNLNHDAMYWYRQDPGQGLRLIYYSQIVNDFQKGDIAEGYSVSREKKESFPLTVTSAQKNPTAFYLCASTQGRGKLFFGSGTQLSVL.

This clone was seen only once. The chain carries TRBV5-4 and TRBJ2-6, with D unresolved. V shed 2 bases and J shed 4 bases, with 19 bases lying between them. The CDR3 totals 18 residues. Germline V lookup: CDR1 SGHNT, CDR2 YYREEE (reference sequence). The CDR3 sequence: CASSFPAYSASGANVLTF. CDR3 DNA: TGTGCCAGCAGCTTTCCAGCGTATAGTGCTTCCGGGGCCAACGTCCTGACTTTC.

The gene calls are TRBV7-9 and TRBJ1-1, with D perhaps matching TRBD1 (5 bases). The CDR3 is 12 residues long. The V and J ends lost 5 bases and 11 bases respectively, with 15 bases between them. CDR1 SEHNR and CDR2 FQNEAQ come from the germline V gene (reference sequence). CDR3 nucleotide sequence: TGTGCCAGCAGCATGGAAGACAGAAGGGCTTTCTTT. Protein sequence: CASSMEDRRAFF.

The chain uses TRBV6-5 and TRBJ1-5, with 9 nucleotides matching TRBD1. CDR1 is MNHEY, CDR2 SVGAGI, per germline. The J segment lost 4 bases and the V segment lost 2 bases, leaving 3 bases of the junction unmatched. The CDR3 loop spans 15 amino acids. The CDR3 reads CASSYRTGANQPQHF. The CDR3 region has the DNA TGTGCCAGCAGTTACCGGACAGGGGCTAATCAGCCCCAGCATTTT.

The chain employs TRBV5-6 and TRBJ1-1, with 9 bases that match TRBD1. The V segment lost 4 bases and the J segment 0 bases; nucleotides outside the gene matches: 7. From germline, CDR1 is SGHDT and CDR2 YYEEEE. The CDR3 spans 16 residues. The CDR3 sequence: CASSTDRGTLNTEAFF. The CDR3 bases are TGTGCCAGCAGCACGGACAGGGGAACCTTGAACACTGAAGCTTTCTTT. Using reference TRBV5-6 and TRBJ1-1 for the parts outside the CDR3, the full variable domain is DAGVTQSPTHLIKTRGQQVTLRCSPKSGHDTVSWYQQALGQGPQFIFQYYEEEERQRGNFPDRFSGHQFPNYSSELNVNALLLGDSALYLCASSTDRGTLNTEAFFGQGTRLTVV.

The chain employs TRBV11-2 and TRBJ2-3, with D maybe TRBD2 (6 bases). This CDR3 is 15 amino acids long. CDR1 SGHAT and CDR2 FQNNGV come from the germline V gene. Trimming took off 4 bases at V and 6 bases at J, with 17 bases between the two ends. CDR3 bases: TGTGCCAGCAGCTACGGAGCGGGTGGAACGGATACGCAGTATTTT. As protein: CASSYGAGGTDTQYF.

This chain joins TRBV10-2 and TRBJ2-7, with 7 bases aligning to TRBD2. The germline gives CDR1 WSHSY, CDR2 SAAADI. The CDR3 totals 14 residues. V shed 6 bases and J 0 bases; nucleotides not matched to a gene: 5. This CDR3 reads CASREASGSYEQYF. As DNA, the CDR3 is TGCGCCAGCAGAGAAGCTAGCGGCTCCTACGAGCAGTACTTC.

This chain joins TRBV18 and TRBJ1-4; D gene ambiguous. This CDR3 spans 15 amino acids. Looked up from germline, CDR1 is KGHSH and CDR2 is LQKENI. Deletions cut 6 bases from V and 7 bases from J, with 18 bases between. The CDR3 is CASSQPAGTGEKLFF. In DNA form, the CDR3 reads TGTGCCAGCTCCCAGCCCGCGGGTACCGGTGAAAAACTGTTTTTT.

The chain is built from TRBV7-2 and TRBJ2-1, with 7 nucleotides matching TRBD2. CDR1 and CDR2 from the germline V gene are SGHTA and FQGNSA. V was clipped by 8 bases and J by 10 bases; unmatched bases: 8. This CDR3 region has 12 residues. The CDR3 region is CASGQREGEQFF. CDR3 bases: TGTGCCAGCGGGCAGCGGGAAGGCGAGCAGTTCTTC.

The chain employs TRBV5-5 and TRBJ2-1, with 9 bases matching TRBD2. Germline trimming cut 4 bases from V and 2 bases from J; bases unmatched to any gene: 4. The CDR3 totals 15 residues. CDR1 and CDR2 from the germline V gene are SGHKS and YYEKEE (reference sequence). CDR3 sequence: CASSALAGTYNEQFF. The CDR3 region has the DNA TGTGCCAGCAGCGCCCTAGCGGGGACCTACAATGAGCAGTTCTTC.

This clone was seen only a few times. CDR3 amino acids: CASSSGGSRWDTQYF. Written as DNA, the CDR3 is TGTGCCAGCAGTTCGGGCGGGAGTCGTTGGGATACGCAGTATTTT. V usage is TRBV28 and J usage is TRBJ2-3, with TRBD2 matching 7 bases. The CDR3 is 15 residues long. Germline CDR1 is MDHEN and CDR2 is SYDVKM. V shed 4 bases, J shed 6 bases, and the junction held 10 bases outside the gene matches.

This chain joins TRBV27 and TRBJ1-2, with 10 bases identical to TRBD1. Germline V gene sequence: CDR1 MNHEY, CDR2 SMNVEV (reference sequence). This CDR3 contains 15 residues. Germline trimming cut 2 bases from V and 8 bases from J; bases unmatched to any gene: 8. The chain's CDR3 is CASSLRTGTGVGYTF. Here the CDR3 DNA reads TGTGCCAGCAGTTTACGGACCGGGACAGGGGTCGGCTACACCTTC.

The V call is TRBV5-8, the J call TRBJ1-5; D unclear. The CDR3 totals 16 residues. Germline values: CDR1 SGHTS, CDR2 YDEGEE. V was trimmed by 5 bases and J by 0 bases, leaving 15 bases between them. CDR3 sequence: CASRSPRPYSNQPQHF. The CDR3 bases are TGTGCCAGCAGATCCCCCAGGCCCTATAGCAATCAGCCCCAGCATTTT.

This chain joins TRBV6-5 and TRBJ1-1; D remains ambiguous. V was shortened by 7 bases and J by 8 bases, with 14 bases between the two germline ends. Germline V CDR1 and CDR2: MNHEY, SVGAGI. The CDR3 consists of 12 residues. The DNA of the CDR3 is TGTGCCAGCATCTCGGACTGCCTGGAAGCTTTCTTT. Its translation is CASISDCLEAFF.

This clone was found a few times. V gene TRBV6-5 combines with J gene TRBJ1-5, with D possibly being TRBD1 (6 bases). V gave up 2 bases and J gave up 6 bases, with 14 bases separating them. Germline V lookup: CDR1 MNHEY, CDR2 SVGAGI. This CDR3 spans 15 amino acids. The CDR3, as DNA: TGTGCCAGCAGTTACGGTGGGGGGGCGGGTCAGCCCCAGCATTTT. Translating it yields CASSYGGGAGQPQHF.

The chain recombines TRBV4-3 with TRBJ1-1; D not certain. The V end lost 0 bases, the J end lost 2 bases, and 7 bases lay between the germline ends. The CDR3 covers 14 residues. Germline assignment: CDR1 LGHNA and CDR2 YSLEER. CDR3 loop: CASSQDLSNTEAFF. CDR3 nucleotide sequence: TGCGCCAGCAGCCAAGATCTCTCTAACACTGAAGCTTTCTTT.

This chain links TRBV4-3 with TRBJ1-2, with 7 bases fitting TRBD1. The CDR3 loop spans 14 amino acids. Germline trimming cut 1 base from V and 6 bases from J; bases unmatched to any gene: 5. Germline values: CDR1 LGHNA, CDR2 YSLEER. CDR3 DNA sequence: TGCGCCAGCAGCCAAGTTTCAGGGGGAGATGGCTACACCTTC. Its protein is CASSQVSGGDGYTF.

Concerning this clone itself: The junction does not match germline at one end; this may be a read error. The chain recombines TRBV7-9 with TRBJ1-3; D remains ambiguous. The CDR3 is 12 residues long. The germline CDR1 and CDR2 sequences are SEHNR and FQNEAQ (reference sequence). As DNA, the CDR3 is TGTGCCAGCAGCTCGGACTGGATTCAGAACCATTTT. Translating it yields CASSSDWIQNHF. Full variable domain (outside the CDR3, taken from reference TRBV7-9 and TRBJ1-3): DTGVSQNPRHKITKRGQNVTFRCDPISEHNRLYWYRQTLGQGPEFLTYFQNEAQLEKSRLLSDRFSAERPKGSFSTLEIQRTEQGDSAMYLCASSSDWIQNHFGEGSWLTVV.

CDR3 loop: CASSVGGMLYEQYF. CDR3 bases: TGTGCCAGCAGCGTCGGAGGGATGCTCTACGAGCAGTACTTC. The genes are TRBV25-1 and TRBJ2-7, with D perhaps matching TRBD2 (6 bases). The CDR3 length is 14 residues. Germline V gene data show CDR1 as MGHDK and CDR2 as SYGVNS. V gave up 6 bases and J gave up 3 bases, with 15 bases separating them.